The T cell receptor beta chain described here comes from a study of regulatory T cells in long-lasting Graves disease. General study results and limits: Newly diagnosed Graves' patients had higher TCR diversity than persistent ones. Those with persistent disease had in common more public clonotypes (about 2,500) than new patients (approximately 990). The work looked only at peripheral blood and did not look at thyroid tissue.

Arm-PCR with iRepertoire HTBI primers amplified the CDR3 regions for these TCR beta libraries. TCRdb passed the multiplex PCR reads through MiXCR, listing each CDR3 protein once. The repertoire holds a few hundred thousand distinct CDR3 sequences, with over 15% as singletons. Points on this clonotype: What it recognizes is unknown.

Looked up from germline, CDR1 is DFQATT and CDR2 is SNEGSKA (reference sequence). This CDR3 spans 13 amino acids. The V end was cut by 5 bases, the J end by 5 bases, with 15 bases between. This sample's time point: newly diagnosed GD, antithyroid drugs for less than 3 months. PBMC-extracted RNA yielded the TCR library. The EDTA tubes were filled with nine milliliters of drawn peripheral blood. This sample was shared with a second study, whose subject was T cells in Graves' hyperthyroidism and ophthalmopathy.

The V gene is TRBV20-1, the J gene TRBJ1-1; tentatively, D is TRBD1 (5 bases). The TCR sequence derives from a woman aged 18-35 years with Graves disease. Sequencing used peripheral blood mononuclear cells (PBMCs), obtained at new diagnosis, from a patient treated with antithyroid drugs. The CDR3 loop reads CSAPRVGGTEAFF. In DNA form, the CDR3 reads TGCAGTGCTCCAAGGGTGGGGGGGACTGAAGCTTTCTTT.